What follows are 9 T cell receptor beta chains derived from one specimen sequenced in a study of PD-1 blockade in classical Hodgkin lymphoma. Method: immunoSEQ multiplex PCR; TCRdb's copy keeps in-frame clones and lacks some. In the table there are approximately 44,000 clones, about 74% of which are singletons. No patient escaped relapse after autologous stem cell transplantation, and brentuximab vedotin exposure varied. Sequences were derived from peripheral blood mononuclear cells (PBMCs), sampled at baseline. These TCRs come from a human donor with classical Hodgkin lymphoma.

DNA for the CDR3: TGTGCCAGCAGCTTAGGACTAGCGGTATACGAGCAGTACTTC. This encodes CASSLGLAVYEQYF. The rearrangement links TRBV7-9 to TRBJ2-5, with 9 bases identical to TRBD2. The end of the DNA is better explained by TRBJ2-7, so the J call may be wrong. Germline CDR1 and CDR2: SEHNR and FQNEAQ (reference sequence). This CDR3 has 14 residues.

The chain uses TRBV19 and TRBJ1-1, with D perhaps TRBD1 (5 bases). Germline V gene data show CDR1 as LNHDA and CDR2 as SQIVND (reference sequence). The CDR3 is made up of 14 amino acids. V gave up 3 bases and J gave up 4 bases, with 12 bases separating them. The CDR3 DNA is TGTGCCAGTAGTATGGAGGGGTTGAGCACTGAAGCTTTCTTT. This sequence encodes CASSMEGLSTEAFF.

This chain links TRBV29-1 with TRBJ1-2; TRBD1 agrees at 9 bases. Germline loops: CDR1 SQVTM, CDR2 ANQGSEA. This CDR3 has 17 amino acids. V shed 5 bases, J shed 3 bases, and the junction held 16 bases outside the gene matches. Here the CDR3 reads CSVRGEETGGGHYGYTF. CDR3 nucleotides: TGCAGCGTTAGGGGTGAGGAGACAGGGGGTGGTCACTATGGCTACACCTTC. Full variable domain (remainder filled in from reference TRBV29-1 and TRBJ1-2): SAVISQKPSRDICQRGTSLTIQCQVDSQVTMMFWYRQQPGQSLTLIATANQGSEATYESGFVIDKFPISRPNLTFSTLTVSNMSPEDSSIYLCSVRGEETGGGHYGYTFGSGTRLTVV.

The V and J genes are TRBV6-5 and TRBJ1-2, with TRBD1 identical over 8 bases. There are 16 residues in the CDR3. V lost 2 bases, J lost 2 bases, and 7 bases stayed unmatched. Germline lookup yields CDR1 MNHEY and CDR2 SVGAGI. CDR3 loop: CASSYAPDRANYGYTF. The CDR3 DNA sequence: TGTGCCAGCAGTTACGCACCGGACAGGGCCAACTATGGCTACACCTTC.

This sequence joins TRBV29-1 and TRBJ1-1, with TRBD1 as a possible D gene (5 bases). The CDR3 extends over 11 amino acids. The germline gives CDR1 SQVTM, CDR2 ANQGSEA. V lost 4 bases and J 4 bases, leaving 7 bases between the germline ends. CDR3: CSVGGVTEAFF. As DNA, the CDR3 is TGCAGCGTTGGGGGGGTCACTGAAGCTTTCTTT.

The chain carries TRBV6-5 and TRBJ2-1; 11 positions agree with TRBD2. CDR1 and CDR2 (germline): MNHEY, SVGAGI. The CDR3 consists of 16 residues. The ends lost 4 bases at V and 4 bases at J; junction bases unmatched: 6. The chain's CDR3 is CASSSVTSGRYNEQFF. The DNA for the CDR3 is TGTGCCAGCAGTTCTGTAACTAGCGGGAGATACAATGAGCAGTTCTTC.

V usage is TRBV7-8 and J usage is TRBJ2-5, with D possibly TRBD2 on 6 matching bases. The J call could be wrong; TRBJ2-7 is a better fit for the DNA end. Germline V gene sequence: CDR1 SGHVS, CDR2 FQNEAQ. This CDR3 spans 15 amino acids. CDR3: CASSLGQGTPYEQYF. The CDR3 DNA reads TGTGCCAGCAGCTTAGGGCAAGGGACTCCTTACGAGCAGTACTTC.

J is TRBJ2-2 and V is TRBV10-3; 7 bases map to TRBD1. In germline, CDR1 is ENHRY, CDR2 SYGVKD. The CDR3 extends over 17 amino acids. The V gene end was trimmed by 8 bases and the J gene end by 7 bases; junction bases not matched to a gene: 19. The CDR3 reads CAIHDQGVGGPIGELFF. The CDR3, as DNA: TGTGCCATCCACGACCAGGGGGTTGGTGGTCCAATCGGGGAGCTGTTTTTT.

A few counts support this clone. This rearrangement joins TRBV2 to TRBJ1-1, with a tentative D call TRBD1 (5 bases). V lost 5 bases and J 4 bases, leaving 26 bases between the germline ends. This CDR3 comprises 18 residues. Germline lookup yields CDR1 SNHLY and CDR2 FYNNEI. The CDR3: CASSSPGGAGGDTTEAFF. CDR3 DNA sequence: TGTGCCAGCAGTTCTCCCGGGGGTGCGGGTGGGGATACCACTGAAGCTTTCTTT.